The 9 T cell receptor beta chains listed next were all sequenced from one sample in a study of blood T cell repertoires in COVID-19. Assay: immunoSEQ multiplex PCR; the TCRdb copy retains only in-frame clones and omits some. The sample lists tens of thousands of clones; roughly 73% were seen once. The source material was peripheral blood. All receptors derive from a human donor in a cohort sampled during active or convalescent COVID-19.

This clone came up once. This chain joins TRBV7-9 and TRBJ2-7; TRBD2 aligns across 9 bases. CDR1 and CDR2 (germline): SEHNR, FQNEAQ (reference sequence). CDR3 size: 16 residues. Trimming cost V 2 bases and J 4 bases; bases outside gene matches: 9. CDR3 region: CASSLSLAGSFYEQYF. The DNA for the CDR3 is TGTGCCAGCAGCTTATCCCTAGCGGGAAGCTTTTACGAGCAGTACTTC.

The CDR3 DNA is TGTGCCTGGAGTGTAGGAGCCGTCCAAGAGACCCAGTACTTC. This sequence encodes CAWSVGAVQETQYF. The chain recombines TRBV30 with TRBJ2-5; D gene unclear. V lost 0 bases, J lost 1 base, and 9 bases lay in between. This CDR3 region has 14 residues. Germline-derived CDR1 and CDR2 are GTSNPN and SVGIG (reference sequence).

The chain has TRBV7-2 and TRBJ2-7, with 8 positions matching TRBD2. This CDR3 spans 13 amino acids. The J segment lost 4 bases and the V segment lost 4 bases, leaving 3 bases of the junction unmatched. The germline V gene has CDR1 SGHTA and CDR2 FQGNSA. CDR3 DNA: TGTGCCAGCAGCTCCGGGAGGGGGTACGAGCAGTACTTC. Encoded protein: CASSSGRGYEQYF. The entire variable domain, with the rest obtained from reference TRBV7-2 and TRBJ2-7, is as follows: GAGVSQSPSNKVTEKGKDVELRCDPISGHTALYWYRQSLGQGLEFLIYFQGNSAPDKSGLPSDRFSAERTGGSVSTLTIQRTQQEDSAVYLCASSSGRGYEQYFGPGTRLTVT.

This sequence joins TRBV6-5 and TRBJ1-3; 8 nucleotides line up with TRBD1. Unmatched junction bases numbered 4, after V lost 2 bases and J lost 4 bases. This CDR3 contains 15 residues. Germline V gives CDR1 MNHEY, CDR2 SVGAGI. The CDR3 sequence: CASSYRTGSGNTIYF. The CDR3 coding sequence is TGTGCCAGCAGTTACAGGACAGGGTCCGGAAACACCATATATTTT.

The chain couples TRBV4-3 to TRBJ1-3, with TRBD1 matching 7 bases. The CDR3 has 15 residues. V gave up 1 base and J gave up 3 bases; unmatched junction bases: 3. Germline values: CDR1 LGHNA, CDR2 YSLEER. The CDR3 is CASSQGDRDGNTIYF. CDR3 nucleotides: TGCGCCAGCAGCCAAGGAGACAGGGATGGAAACACCATATATTTT.

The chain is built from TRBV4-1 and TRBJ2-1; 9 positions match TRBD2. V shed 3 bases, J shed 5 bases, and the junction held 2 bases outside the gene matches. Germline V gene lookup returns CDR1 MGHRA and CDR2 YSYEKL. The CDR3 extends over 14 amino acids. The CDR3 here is CASSQRTSDNEQFF. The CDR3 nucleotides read TGCGCCAGCAGCCAGCGGACTAGCGACAATGAGCAGTTCTTC.

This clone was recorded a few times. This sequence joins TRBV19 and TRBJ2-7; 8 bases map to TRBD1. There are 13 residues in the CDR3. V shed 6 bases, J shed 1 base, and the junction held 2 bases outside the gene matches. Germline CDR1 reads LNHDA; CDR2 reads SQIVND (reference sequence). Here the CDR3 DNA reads TGTGCCAGTAGCCGGGACAGGTCCTACGAGCAGTACTTC. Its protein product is CASSRDRSYEQYF.

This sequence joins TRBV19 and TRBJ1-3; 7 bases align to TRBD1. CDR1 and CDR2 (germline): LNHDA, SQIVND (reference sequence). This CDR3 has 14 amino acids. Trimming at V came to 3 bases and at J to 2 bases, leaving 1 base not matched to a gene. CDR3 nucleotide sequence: TGTGCCAGTAGTATGCAGGGGGCTGGAAACACCATATATTTT. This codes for CASSMQGAGNTIYF. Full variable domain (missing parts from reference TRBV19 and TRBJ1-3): DGGITQSPKYLFRKEGQNVTLSCEQNLNHDAMYWYRQDPGQGLRLIYYSQIVNDFQKGDIAEGYSVSREKKESFPLTVTSAQKNPTAFYLCASSMQGAGNTIYFGEGSWLTVV.

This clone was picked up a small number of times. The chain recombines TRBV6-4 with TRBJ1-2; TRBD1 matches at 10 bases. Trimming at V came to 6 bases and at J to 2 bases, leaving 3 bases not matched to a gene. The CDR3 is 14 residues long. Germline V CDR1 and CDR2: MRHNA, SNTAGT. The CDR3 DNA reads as TGTGCCAGCAGAAGGACAGGGGGAAACTATGGCTACACCTTC. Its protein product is CASRRTGGNYGYTF.